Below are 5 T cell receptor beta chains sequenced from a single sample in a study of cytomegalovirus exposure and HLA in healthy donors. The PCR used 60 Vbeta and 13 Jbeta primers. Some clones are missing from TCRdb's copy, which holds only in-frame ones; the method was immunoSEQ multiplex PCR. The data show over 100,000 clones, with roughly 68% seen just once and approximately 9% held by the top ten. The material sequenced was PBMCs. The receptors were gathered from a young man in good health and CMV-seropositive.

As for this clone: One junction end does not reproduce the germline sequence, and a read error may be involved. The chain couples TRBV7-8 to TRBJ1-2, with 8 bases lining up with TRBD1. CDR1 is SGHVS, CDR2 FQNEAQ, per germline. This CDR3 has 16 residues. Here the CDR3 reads CASGLSPVGQGHGYTF. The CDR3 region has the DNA TGTGCCAGCGGCTTATCCCCCGTCGGACAGGGACATGGCTACACCTTC.

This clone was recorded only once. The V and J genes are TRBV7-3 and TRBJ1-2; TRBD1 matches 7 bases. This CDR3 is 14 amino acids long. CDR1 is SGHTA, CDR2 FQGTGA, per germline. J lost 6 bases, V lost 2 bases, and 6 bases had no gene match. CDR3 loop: CASSLGRGTDGYTF. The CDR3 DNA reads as TGTGCCAGCAGCTTAGGCCGAGGGACAGATGGCTACACCTTC.

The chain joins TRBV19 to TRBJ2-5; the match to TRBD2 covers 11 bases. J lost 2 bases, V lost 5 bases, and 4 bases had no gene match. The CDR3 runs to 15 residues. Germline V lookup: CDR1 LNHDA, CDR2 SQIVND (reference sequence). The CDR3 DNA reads TGTGCCAGTAGTCCACGACTAGCGGGACAAGAGACCCAGTACTTC. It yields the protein CASSPRLAGQETQYF.

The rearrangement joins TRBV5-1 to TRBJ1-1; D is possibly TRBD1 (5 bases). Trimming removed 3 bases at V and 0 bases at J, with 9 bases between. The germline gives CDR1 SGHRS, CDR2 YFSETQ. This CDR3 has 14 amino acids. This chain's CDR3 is CASSSSTVNTEAFF. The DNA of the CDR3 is TGCGCCAGCAGCTCATCGACAGTGAACACTGAAGCTTTCTTT.

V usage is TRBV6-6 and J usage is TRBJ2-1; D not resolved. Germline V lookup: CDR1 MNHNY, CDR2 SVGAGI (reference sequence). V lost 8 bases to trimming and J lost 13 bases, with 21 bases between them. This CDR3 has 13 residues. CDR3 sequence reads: CASGSWSVAEQFF. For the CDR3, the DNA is TGTGCCAGCGGCAGTTGGAGTGTGGCTGAACAGTTCTTC.